Following are 19 T cell receptor beta chains from one sample sequenced in a study of cytomegalovirus exposure and HLA in healthy donors. Primers included in the PCR were 60 Vbeta and 13 Jbeta primers. Clones were sequenced by immunoSEQ multiplex PCR, and TCRdb holds only the in-frame ones, with some missing. The table includes roughly 100,000 clones, roughly a tenth detected once. Sequencing was done on a sample of PBMCs. These receptors originate from a man in his fifties or sixties in good health and CMV-seropositive.

The rearrangement joins TRBV2 to TRBJ2-2, with a weak D call TRBD2 (6 bases). CDR3 size: 14 residues. Germline CDR1 reads SNHLY; CDR2 reads FYNNEI. V was shortened by 6 bases and J by 0 bases, with 8 bases between the two germline ends. The CDR3 DNA reads TGTGCCAGCAGGATAGCGGCGAACACCGGGGAGCTGTTTTTT. This encodes CASRIAANTGELFF.

The chain joins TRBV7-2 to TRBJ2-2, with 9 bases fitting TRBD2. The germline V gene encodes CDR1 SGHTA and CDR2 FQGNSA. J was trimmed by 7 bases and V by 2 bases; bases with no gene match: 14. The CDR3 loop spans 18 amino acids. For the CDR3, the DNA is TGTGCCAGCAGCTTATTCGGTCGGCGGGAGGGTCGGGGCGGGGAGCTGTTTTTT. Encoded protein: CASSLFGRREGRGGELFF.

The CDR3 DNA is TGCAGCGTTATTCAGGGCCCATCGAACACCGGGGAGCTGTTTTTT. Translated: CSVIQGPSNTGELFF. The V call is TRBV29-1, the J call TRBJ2-2; D may be TRBD1 (5 bases). The length of the CDR3 is 15 residues. V lost 5 bases and J 0 bases, leaving 13 bases between the germline ends. Germline assignment: CDR1 SQVTM and CDR2 ANQGSEA.

CDR3 protein: CASSPSGQTIYGYTF. The CDR3 nucleotides are TGTGCCAGCAGTCCCTCCGGACAGACAATCTATGGCTACACCTTC. The chain has TRBV6-5 and TRBJ1-2; maybe TRBD1 (6 bases). V shed 5 bases and J shed 4 bases, with 17 bases lying between them. CDR1 is MNHEY and CDR2 is SVGAGI in the germline V gene. The CDR3 loop spans 15 amino acids.

This clone has more than one count but fewer than ten. The rearrangement links TRBV27 to TRBJ2-7; TRBD2 matches 7 bases. The CDR3 runs 16 residues. CDR1 is MNHEY, CDR2 SMNVEV, per germline (reference sequence). J lost 4 bases, V lost 2 bases, and 11 bases had no gene match. CDR3 residues: CASSLRGLAGDYEQYF. Here the CDR3 DNA reads TGTGCCAGCAGTTTAAGGGGCTTAGCGGGTGATTACGAGCAGTACTTC.

This clone came up a few times. Other DNA sequences of this sample code for an identical CDR3. The chain carries TRBV4-1 and TRBJ1-4; D uncertain. Trimming shortened V by 0 bases and J by 8 bases, and 13 bases separated the two germline ends. CDR3 size: 15 residues. CDR1 is MGHRA, CDR2 YSYEKL, per germline. CDR3 in amino acids: CASSQEGGLGEKLFF. The CDR3 DNA reads as TGCGCCAGCAGCCAAGAGGGAGGCCTAGGGGAAAAACTGTTTTTT.

This clone has just a few counts. The CDR3 loop reads CASRTGGSNTGELFF. CDR3 in DNA: TGTGCCAGCAGGACAGGGGGTTCGAACACCGGGGAGCTGTTTTTT. This rearrangement joins TRBV6-5 to TRBJ2-2; 9 bases fit TRBD1. There are 15 residues in the CDR3. V lost 6 bases, J lost 0 bases, and 2 bases stayed unmatched. CDR1 and CDR2 (germline): MNHEY, SVGAGI.

The V and J genes are TRBV19 and TRBJ2-1; 14 positions match TRBD2. The CDR3 is made up of 21 amino acids. V lost 3 bases to trimming and J lost 4 bases; unmatched junction nucleotides: 17. CDR1 and CDR2 (germline): LNHDA, SQIVND (reference sequence). The DNA of the CDR3 is TGTGCCAGTAGTATTCTCGGGACTAGCGGGAGATACAGCGTTTCTTACAATGAGCAGTTCTTC. Protein product: CASSILGTSGRYSVSYNEQFF.

In its sample, this clone was seen a few times. The genes are TRBV15 and TRBJ2-7, with TRBD1 matching over 8 bases. The germline V gene has CDR1 LNHNV and CDR2 YYDKDF (reference sequence). This CDR3 is built from 14 residues. V shed 4 bases and J 5 bases; nucleotides not matched to a gene: 7. The CDR3 reads CATSIEDRVHEQYF. In nucleotides, the CDR3 is TGTGCCACCAGCATAGAGGACAGGGTCCACGAGCAGTACTTC.

This clone was detected a few times. The chain has TRBV30 and TRBJ1-1; TRBD1 aligns across 8 bases. J lost 0 bases, V lost 4 bases, and 13 bases had no gene match. The CDR3 has 17 amino acids. The germline gives CDR1 GTSNPN, CDR2 SVGIG (reference sequence). The CDR3 DNA is TGTGCCTGGAACCCGGACAGGGCAAATCACATGAACACTGAAGCTTTCTTT. It translates to CAWNPDRANHMNTEAFF.

The rearrangement uses TRBV7-8 and TRBJ2-5; 13 bases match TRBD2. Per the germline V gene, CDR1 is SGHVS and CDR2 is FQNEAQ. The CDR3 is made up of 20 amino acids. Losses at the gene ends were 3 bases for V and 4 bases for J; bases not matched to a gene: 17. The CDR3 DNA reads TGTGCCAGCAGCTTTAGGGCCTCCGGGACTAGCGGGATGGTACGAGAGACCCAGTACTTC. Its protein product is CASSFRASGTSGMVRETQYF.

Here the CDR3 reads CASSGTSGRSEEQYF. The CDR3, as DNA: TGTGCCAGCAGTGGGACTAGCGGGAGATCGGAGGAGCAGTACTTC. V is TRBV6-1 and J is TRBJ2-7, with 13 positions matching TRBD2. Germline CDR1 is MNHNS and CDR2 is SASEGT. This CDR3 region has 15 residues. With V trimmed by 4 bases and J by 7 bases, 7 bases remained unmatched.

The chain recombines TRBV30 with TRBJ2-7, with 7 bases lining up with TRBD2. The germline gives CDR1 GTSNPN, CDR2 SVGIG (reference sequence). The J segment lost 2 bases and the V segment lost 8 bases, leaving 6 bases of the junction unmatched. CDR3 size: 12 residues. The CDR3 coding sequence is TGTGCCGGAAAGGGAGGGCCCTACGAGCAGTACTTC. This codes for CAGKGGPYEQYF.

This clone was counted only a few times. This rearrangement joins TRBV19 to TRBJ2-3, with TRBD1 as a possible D gene (6 bases). CDR3 length: 14 amino acids. With 4 bases removed from V and 3 bases from J, the gap between germline ends came to 11 bases. CDR1 LNHDA and CDR2 SQIVND come from the germline V gene (reference sequence). CDR3 DNA sequence: TGTGCCAGTAGTACACAGGGTGTAACAGATACGCAGTATTTT. Its protein is CASSTQGVTDTQYF.

This chain links TRBV10-3 with TRBJ2-7; weak D call: TRBD2 (6 bases). This CDR3 region has 16 residues. Trimming left V 4 bases short and J 7 bases short, with 23 bases between. Germline-derived CDR1 and CDR2 are ENHRY and SYGVKD. CDR3: CAISARASATGEEQYF. The DNA for the CDR3 is TGTGCCATCAGTGCTCGGGCTAGCGCCACCGGGGAGGAGCAGTACTTC.

The rearrangement links TRBV19 to TRBJ2-5; D uncertain. Germline loops: CDR1 LNHDA, CDR2 SQIVND (reference sequence). CDR3 length equals 11 residues. V was pared by 3 bases and J by 5 bases, with 4 bases between. The CDR3 loop is CASSISETQYF. In DNA form, the CDR3 reads TGTGCCAGTAGTATTTCGGAGACCCAGTACTTC.

Only a few counts were recorded for this clone. This chain connects TRBV6-1 to TRBJ2-1; D ambiguous. This CDR3 comprises 15 residues. V lost 4 bases and J lost 0, with 10 bases in between. Germline lookup yields CDR1 MNHNS and CDR2 SASEGT. This chain's CDR3 is CASSADGNSYNEQFF. The CDR3 bases are TGTGCCAGCAGTGCAGATGGCAACTCCTACAATGAGCAGTTCTTC.

Turning to this clone: Germline is not matched at one junction end, which may reflect a read error. The rearrangement joins TRBV29-1 to TRBJ2-5; 7 nucleotides match TRBD2. CDR3 length: 12 amino acids. From germline, CDR1 is SQVTM and CDR2 ANQGSEA. For the CDR3, the DNA is TGTGGGGGAGGGTCTGGGTCGGAGACCCAGTACTTC. Its translation: CGGGSGSETQYF.

The chain links TRBV5-1 to TRBJ1-3, with no clear D. The V gene lost 0 bases and the J gene lost 3 bases, with 7 bases spanning the gap. The CDR3 length is 14 residues. Germline V gene lookup returns CDR1 SGHRS and CDR2 YFSETQ. In nucleotides, the CDR3 is TGCGCCAGCAGCTTGGGTCCGGTTGGAAACACCATATATTTT. Translation gives CASSLGPVGNTIYF.